This is a list of T cell receptor beta chains from one sample in a study of T cells in localized non-small cell lung cancer. The repertoire was sequenced with immunoSEQ multiplex PCR; TCRdb's copy has only in-frame clones and lacks some. This repertoire shows roughly 39,000 clones, more than 85% found once; its top ten account for around 3.7%. The sample was peripheral blood, taken before any cancer treatment. The receptors were sampled from a man aged 18 to 49 with stage I lung adenocarcinoma. The CDR3 runs from the conserved cysteine through the conserved F or W. A D gene is named only where the DNA matches it firmly. The size field is filled for only some rows; it gives once, few, many or a size class.

d_call	v_call	j_call	clone_size	cdr3_length	cdr3_nt	cdr3_aa
NA	TRBV7-3	TRBJ1-6	NA	14	TGTGCCAGCAGCTTCAGGGAGACCCTTTCACCCCTCCACTTT	CASSFRETLSPLHF
NA	TRBV5-5	TRBJ2-1	NA	13	TGTGCCAGCAGCTTCGACAGCTACAATGAGCAGTTCTTC	CASSFDSYNEQFF
NA	TRBV7-3	TRBJ2-1	NA	12	TGTGCCAGCAGCTTAGAGGCGAATGAGCAGTTCTTC	CASSLEANEQFF
NA	TRBV11-2	TRBJ2-7	NA	11	TGTGCCAGCAGCTTCGACCGACTGCAGTACTTC	CASSFDRLQYF
NA	TRBV6-5	TRBJ1-2	NA	12	TGTGCCACCATCACAGGAAGCTATGGCTACACCTTC	CATITGSYGYTF
NA	TRBV4-3	TRBJ2-3	NA	17	TGCGCCAGCAGCCCTAGCACGGGGCCGGCTAGCACAGATACGCAGTATTTT	CASSPSTGPASTDTQYF
NA	TRBV10-3	TRBJ1-2	NA	15	TGTGCCATCAGTGAGTCGACCACACCACGCTATGGCTACACCTTC	CAISESTTPRYGYTF
NA	TRBV27	TRBJ1-5	NA	14	TGTGCCAGCAGGAGGGACGGAGCGGAAGGTCCCCAGCATTTT	CASRRDGAEGPQHF
NA	TRBV21-1	TRBJ2-3	NA	11	TGTGCCAGCAGTCCCACAGATACGCAGTATTTT	CASSPTDTQYF
NA	TRBV9	TRBJ2-5	NA	14	TGTGCCAGCAGCGTAGGTCCCGATTCTGAGACCCAGTACTTC	CASSVGPDSETQYF
TRBD1	TRBV11-2	TRBJ1-1	NA	17	TGTGCCAGCAGCTTAGATCAGGACAGGGGGCTCGACACTGAAGCTTTCTTT	CASSLDQDRGLDTEAFF
TRBD1	TRBV9	TRBJ1-1	NA	15	TGTGCCAGCAGCGTAGTCCAGGGGGTGGGCACTGAAGCTTTCTTT	CASSVVQGVGTEAFF
TRBD1	TRBV5-5	TRBJ2-7	NA	14	TGTGCCAGCAGCTTGGGGGGACAGTCCTACGAGCAGTACTTC	CASSLGGQSYEQYF
NA	TRBV7-2	TRBJ1-2	NA	13	TGTGCCAGCAGCTCGGTAGGGGCACTTGGCTACACCTTC	CASSSVGALGYTF
NA	TRBV19	TRBJ1-3	NA	15	TGTGCCAGTAGCCCTCCGGGCACCGCTGGAAACACCATATATTTT	CASSPPGTAGNTIYF
TRBD1	TRBV6-6	TRBJ1-2	NA	15	TGTGCCAGCAGCCATGCGGGACAGATTAGTTATGGCTACACCTTC	CASSHAGQISYGYTF
NA	TRBV9	TRBJ1-5	NA	16	TGTGCCAGCAGCGTAGGAGGCGACAGTTTGCCTCAGCCCCAGCATTTT	CASSVGGDSLPQPQHF
NA	TRBV7-2	TRBJ2-5	once	19	TGTGCCAGCAGCACGTCCACCGCCCGGCTTGGCGGGGGCTGGGAGACCCAGTACTTC	CASSTSTARLGGGWETQYF
NA	TRBV14	TRBJ1-1	few	11	TGTGCCAGCGGCAGGGGAACTGAAGCTTTCTTT	CASGRGTEAFF
NA	TRBV6-5	TRBJ1-6	NA	16	TGTGCCAGCAGTTTGAGGACGGCGGTTTTCAATTCACCCCTCCACTTT	CASSLRTAVFNSPLHF
NA	TRBV30	TRBJ1-1	NA	13	TGTGCCTGGAGTCGGGCCCCAAACACTGAAGCTTTCTTT	CAWSRAPNTEAFF
NA	TRBV5-6	TRBJ1-2	NA	13	TGTGCCAGCAGCCTAGACAGCCACTATGGCTACACCTTC	CASSLDSHYGYTF
NA	TRBV6-1	TRBJ1-1	NA	11	TGTGCCAGCAGCCCGGGACAAGAAGCTTTCTTT	CASSPGQEAFF